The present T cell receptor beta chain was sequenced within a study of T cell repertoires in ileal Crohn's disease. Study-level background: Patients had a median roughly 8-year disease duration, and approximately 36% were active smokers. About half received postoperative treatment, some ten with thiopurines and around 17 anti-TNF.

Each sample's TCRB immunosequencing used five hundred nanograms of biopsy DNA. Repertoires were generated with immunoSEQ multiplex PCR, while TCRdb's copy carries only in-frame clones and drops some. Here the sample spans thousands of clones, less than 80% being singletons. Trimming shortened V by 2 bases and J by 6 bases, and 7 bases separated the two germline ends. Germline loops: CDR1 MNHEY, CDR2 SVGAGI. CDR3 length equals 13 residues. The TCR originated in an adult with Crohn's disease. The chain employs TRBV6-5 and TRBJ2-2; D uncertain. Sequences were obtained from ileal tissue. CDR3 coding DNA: TGTGCCAGCAGTTACGAGGCGGCCGGGGAGCTGTTTTTT. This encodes CASSYEAAGELFF.